This entry lists 28 T cell receptor beta chains sequenced from one sample in a study of response to subunit inactivated influenza vaccine (dated by TCRdb to between 2018 and 2020). The library was prepared using RT-PCR. Instrument on record: Illumina HiSeq 2500. Clones were called with MiXCR by TCRdb after fastp trimmed the public reads at Q25, and only in-frame beta chains were retained. Rows merge per CDR3 protein into single entries with the most common DNA and genes. Here the sample has around 710,000 distinct CDR3 sequences; approximately 15% occur a single time. The ten top clones hold around 7% of the sample. The source material was PBMCs from blood, sampled roughly 2 weeks before vaccination. The receptors here all came from a man aged 50 or older who received an inactivated influenza vaccine. Donor details come from another sample of the same person, matched by shared clones.

The V and J genes are TRBV20-1 and TRBJ2-1, with unresolved D. The CDR3 totals 16 residues. The germline gives CDR1 DFQATT, CDR2 SNEGSKA (reference sequence). The V end lost 0 bases, the J end lost 5 bases, and 17 bases lay between the germline ends. The CDR3 bases are TGCAGTGCTAGAGATCTCCGCACCCTAATCAACAATGAGCAGTTCTTC. This gives the protein CSARDLRTLINNEQFF.

This clonotype occurred a few times. This sequence joins TRBV5-1 and TRBJ2-2; D is undetermined. V was shortened by 0 bases and J by 2 bases, with 8 bases between the two germline ends. The CDR3 loop spans 15 amino acids. Per the germline V gene, CDR1 is SGHRS and CDR2 is YFSETQ. The CDR3 is CASSLEYSNTGELFF. CDR3 bases: TGCGCCAGCAGCTTGGAATACAGCAACACCGGGGAGCTGTTTTTT.

The chain links TRBV10-2 to TRBJ2-5, with TRBD2 identical over 7 bases. CDR1 and CDR2 (germline): WSHSY, SAAADI. J was trimmed by 5 bases and V by 6 bases; bases with no gene match: 9. The CDR3 is 14 amino acids. The CDR3 region has the DNA TGCGCCAGCAGAGGAACCAGCGGGATGGAGACCCAGTACTTC. Translation: CASRGTSGMETQYF.

This clonotype has a handful of counts. The chain's CDR3 is CASSLGVAVTEAFF. The CDR3 nucleotides are TGTGCCAGCAGCTTGGGGGTGGCGGTCACTGAAGCTTTCTTT. V gene TRBV7-2 combines with J gene TRBJ1-1; D is possibly TRBD1 (5 bases). Trimming removed 3 bases at V and 4 bases at J, with 12 bases between. The CDR3 length is 14 residues. Per the germline V gene, CDR1 is SGHTA and CDR2 is FQGNSA.

The chain couples TRBV9 to TRBJ2-1; weak D call: TRBD2 (6 bases). Between the trimmed V and J ends, which lost 4 bases and 10 bases, there was a span of 18 bases. This CDR3 spans 14 amino acids. Looked up from germline, CDR1 is SGDLS and CDR2 is YYNGEE. As DNA, the CDR3 is TGTGCCAGCAGCCCCCCTAGGCGGGAAAGGGAGCAGTTCTTC. Its translation is CASSPPRREREQFF.

The chain couples TRBV5-6 to TRBJ2-1; D possibly corresponds to TRBD1 (6 bases). Per the germline V gene, CDR1 is SGHDT and CDR2 is YYEEEE. CDR3 length equals 16 residues. V lost 0 bases and J 5 bases, leaving 15 bases between the germline ends. The CDR3 DNA follows: TGTGCCAGCAGCTTGGCCTTGGGCAGGGGAGACAATGAGCAGTTCTTC. Encoded protein: CASSLALGRGDNEQFF.

This chain joins TRBV4-3 and TRBJ2-7; D uncertain. V was shortened by 0 bases and J by 6 bases, with 12 bases between the two germline ends. The CDR3 sequence is 14 residues long. Germline CDR1 is LGHNA and CDR2 is YSLEER. CDR3 region: CASSQESTMLEQYF. DNA of the CDR3: TGCGCCAGCAGCCAAGAGAGCACTATGCTCGAGCAGTACTTC.

The V gene is TRBV28, the J gene TRBJ1-5; a possible D gene is TRBD1 (5 bases). The germline gives CDR1 MDHEN, CDR2 SYDVKM. This CDR3 contains 16 residues. Trimming removed 2 bases from V and 1 base from J, with 12 bases in between. CDR3 residues: CASSLSYGGSNQPQHF. The CDR3 DNA sequence: TGTGCCAGCAGTTTAAGTTACGGGGGAAGCAATCAGCCCCAGCATTTT.

The chain has TRBV9 and TRBJ2-2; 7 bases are shared with TRBD1. V shed 4 bases, J shed 4 bases, and the junction held 10 bases outside the gene matches. This CDR3 comprises 16 residues. Germline loops: CDR1 SGDLS, CDR2 YYNGEE. CDR3 region: CASSITTGFVTGELFF. The DNA for the CDR3 is TGTGCCAGCAGCATAACGACAGGGTTCGTCACCGGGGAGCTGTTTTTT.

This clonotype showed up just a few times. The chain joins TRBV6-2 or TRBV6-3 to TRBJ2-1; D possibly matches TRBD1 or TRBD2 (5 bases each). The CDR3 runs to 17 residues. The germline V and J ends were trimmed by 1 base and 0 bases, with 13 bases remaining between them. CDR1 is MNHEY and CDR2 is SVGEGT in the germline V gene. The CDR3 sequence: CASSYLLRGPSYNEQFF. CDR3 coding DNA: TGTGCCAGCAGTTACTTACTACGGGGCCCCTCCTACAATGAGCAGTTCTTC.

This clonotype turned up a few times. The rearrangement uses TRBV7-8 and TRBJ1-1; the match to TRBD1 covers 8 bases. The CDR3 totals 16 residues. Germline CDR1 and CDR2: SGHVS and FQNEAQ. V was clipped by 5 bases and J by 0 bases; unmatched bases: 8. CDR3: CASSVSTTGVNTEAFF. CDR3 nucleotides: TGTGCCAGCAGCGTATCCACGACAGGGGTGAACACTGAAGCTTTCTTT.

This clonotype was seen a few times. This chain uses TRBV7-2 with TRBJ2-7, with 10 bases fitting TRBD2. CDR1 and CDR2 from the germline V gene are SGHTA and FQGNSA. The J segment lost 1 base and the V segment lost 4 bases, leaving 1 base of the junction unmatched. The CDR3 extends over 14 amino acids. In DNA, the CDR3 is TGTGCCAGCAGCTGGGGACTAGCGTCCTACGAGCAGTACTTC. It specifies CASSWGLASYEQYF.

This clonotype has at least ten counts. CDR3: CASSLTGFYGYTF. CDR3 sequence (DNA): TGCGCCAGCAGCCTAACAGGGTTCTATGGCTACACCTTC. The J gene is TRBJ1-2, the V gene TRBV5-1, with D perhaps matching TRBD1 (6 bases). CDR3 size: 13 residues. The V and J ends lost 4 bases and 4 bases respectively, with 11 bases between them. In germline, CDR1 is SGHRS, CDR2 YFSETQ. Full variable domain (remainder filled in from reference TRBV5-1 and TRBJ1-2): KAGVTQTPRYLIKTRGQQVTLSCSPISGHRSVSWYQQTPGQGLQFLFEYFSETQRNKGNFPGRFSGRQFSNSRSEMNVSTLELGDSALYLCASSLTGFYGYTFGSGTRLTVV.

This clonotype was counted a few times. The rearrangement joins TRBV5-1 to TRBJ2-3, with 9 bases identical to TRBD2. The CDR3 spans 16 residues. J gave up 3 bases and V 4 bases, and 9 bases lay outside the gene matches. Germline loops: CDR1 SGHRS, CDR2 YFSETQ. The CDR3 sequence: CASSRPTSGTTDTQYF. CDR3 in DNA: TGCGCCAGCAGCCGTCCGACTAGCGGAACAACAGATACGCAGTATTTT. Filled out from reference TRBV5-1 and TRBJ2-3, the complete variable domain reads KAGVTQTPRYLIKTRGQQVTLSCSPISGHRSVSWYQQTPGQGLQFLFEYFSETQRNKGNFPGRFSGRQFSNSRSEMNVSTLELGDSALYLCASSRPTSGTTDTQYFGPGTRLTVL.

The sample holds a few counts of this clonotype. The chain employs TRBV20-1 and TRBJ2-1; 10 bases agree with TRBD2. This CDR3 region has 17 residues. Trimming removed 6 bases from V and 7 bases from J; junction bases left unmatched: 18. Germline V gene lookup returns CDR1 DFQATT and CDR2 SNEGSKA (reference sequence). As DNA, the CDR3 is TGCAGTGCCAGCTCCCCGAATAGCGGGGGGAGGGGTAATGAGCAGTTCTTC. Its protein product is CSASSPNSGGRGNEQFF.

The V and J genes are TRBV12-3 or TRBV12-4 and TRBJ2-5; 8 bases align to TRBD2. V trimming: 6 bases; J trimming: 5 bases; junction bases outside the gene matches: 8. The CDR3 is made up of 14 amino acids. CDR3 amino acids: CASSQAGVLETQYF. The DNA of the CDR3 is TGTGCCAGCAGCCAAGCGGGAGTTCTTGAGACCCAGTACTTC.

The sample holds many counts of this clonotype. As DNA, the CDR3 is TGCGCCAGCTCCGGGGTTGGGGCCAACGTCCTGACTTTC. It translates to CASSGVGANVLTF. V gene TRBV5-1 combines with J gene TRBJ2-6; a possible D gene is TRBD2 (5 bases). Germline CDR1 reads SGHRS; CDR2 reads YFSETQ. Deletions cut 7 bases from V and 3 bases from J, with 8 bases between. The CDR3 extends over 13 amino acids.

This clonotype was detected a few times. The chain joins TRBV6-1 to TRBJ2-7; 7 bases align to TRBD1. V shed 3 bases and J 3 bases; nucleotides not matched to a gene: 2. Germline loops: CDR1 MNHNS, CDR2 SASEGT. The CDR3 runs 13 residues. Written as DNA, the CDR3 is TGTGCCAGCAGTGAGCACAGGGGCTACGAGCAGTACTTC. It encodes CASSEHRGYEQYF.

This clonotype has only a few counts. V is TRBV28 and J is TRBJ1-1; maybe TRBD1 (6 bases). The CDR3 is made up of 12 amino acids. Trimming removed 4 bases at V and 11 bases at J, with 14 bases between. The germline V gene has CDR1 MDHEN and CDR2 SYDVKM. CDR3 protein: CASSSYRAAAFF. The CDR3 region has the DNA TGTGCCAGCAGTTCTTACAGGGCGGCCGCTTTCTTT.

V gene TRBV7-9 combines with J gene TRBJ2-5, with 8 positions matching TRBD1. J lost 1 base, V lost 6 bases, and 7 bases had no gene match. Germline values: CDR1 SEHNR, CDR2 FQNEAQ (reference sequence). This CDR3 region has 15 residues. Here the CDR3 reads CASSSPGTGQETQYF. The DNA for the CDR3 is TGTGCCAGCAGTTCGCCAGGGACAGGCCAAGAGACCCAGTACTTC. The complete variable domain, with remaining parts taken from reference TRBV7-9 and TRBJ2-5, reads DTGVSQNPRHKITKRGQNVTFRCDPISEHNRLYWYRQTLGQGPEFLTYFQNEAQLEKSRLLSDRFSAERPKGSFSTLEIQRTEQGDSAMYLCASSSPGTGQETQYFGPGTRLLVL.

This chain uses TRBV11-1 with TRBJ2-1, with 9 bases that match TRBD2. Germline V gives CDR1 SGHAT, CDR2 FQDESV (reference sequence). This CDR3 region has 15 residues. Losses at the gene ends were 3 bases for V and 6 bases for J; bases not matched to a gene: 6. This chain's CDR3 is CASSFVSSGVNEQFF. In DNA, the CDR3 is TGTGCCAGCAGCTTTGTCTCTAGCGGGGTCAATGAGCAGTTCTTC.

This clonotype has only a few counts. The gene calls are TRBV4-3 and TRBJ1-2; D uncertain. This CDR3 is built from 15 residues. Germline V lookup: CDR1 LGHNA, CDR2 YSLEER. V lost 5 bases and J lost 0, with 13 bases in between. The DNA for the CDR3 is TGCGCCAGCAGCACCCGGACGGCAACTAACTATGGCTACACCTTC. Translation gives CASSTRTATNYGYTF.

This clonotype was seen ten or more times. The chain couples TRBV10-3 to TRBJ2-2; D may be TRBD2 (6 bases). V lost 5 bases to trimming and J lost 4 bases, with 29 bases between them. CDR3 size: 20 residues. From germline, CDR1 is ENHRY and CDR2 SYGVKD. The CDR3 loop reads CAISNAPGLTVFRATGELFF. In nucleotides, the CDR3 is TGTGCCATCAGTAACGCCCCGGGACTTACAGTTTTCCGCGCCACCGGGGAGCTGTTTTTT.

This clonotype was seen only a few times. The chain uses TRBV14 and TRBJ1-4; unclear D gene. Germline V CDR1 and CDR2: SGHDN, FVKESK. This CDR3 spans 13 amino acids. Trimming shortened V by 8 bases and J by 10 bases, and 17 bases separated the two germline ends. The chain's CDR3 is CASSPPAGRKLFF. The CDR3 DNA sequence: TGTGCCAGCTCCCCTCCGGCAGGCCGAAAACTGTTTTTT.

The table lists this clonotype with many counts. The gene calls are TRBV18 and TRBJ2-5; D may match TRBD1 or TRBD2 (6 bases each). Trimming cost V 8 bases and J 3 bases, with 19 bases left between them. Germline V gene sequence: CDR1 KGHSH, CDR2 LQKENI. This CDR3 has 15 residues. CDR3 protein: CASKRLVGTKETQYF. CDR3 bases: TGTGCCAGCAAACGACTAGTCGGGACAAAAGAGACCCAGTACTTC.

This clonotype was counted many times. This sequence joins TRBV7-2 and TRBJ2-4; 7 bases map to TRBD2. This CDR3 comprises 13 residues. The trim removed 6 bases at V and 7 bases at J, leaving 6 bases unmatched. Germline V gene data show CDR1 as SGHTA and CDR2 as FQGNSA. CDR3 bases: TGTGCCAGCAGTCTAGCGGTCTGGAACATTCAGTACTTC. Residues: CASSLAVWNIQYF.

This clonotype appeared a few times. The chain recombines TRBV20-1 with TRBJ2-1, with TRBD2 matching 8 bases. CDR3 size: 16 residues. V shed 0 bases, J shed 2 bases, and the junction held 6 bases outside the gene matches. Germline assignment: CDR1 DFQATT and CDR2 SNEGSKA (reference sequence). The CDR3 DNA is TGCAGTGCTAGAGATCTTACCGGGGGGGCCTACAATGAGCAGTTCTTC. This sequence encodes CSARDLTGGAYNEQFF.

This clonotype was counted between two and nine times. CDR3 sequence reads: CASSPHPEGLNTEAFF. The CDR3 DNA reads as TGCGCCAGCAGCCCCCACCCCGAGGGATTGAACACTGAAGCTTTCTTT. This chain links TRBV4-1 with TRBJ1-1; D is undetermined. This CDR3 contains 16 residues. V shed 4 bases and J shed 0 bases, with 15 bases lying between them. Germline lookup yields CDR1 MGHRA and CDR2 YSYEKL.